This entry describes one T cell receptor (beta chain). Its matching antigen is unknown. This sample stems from a study of post-analysis software for immune sequencing data. CDR3 length equals 13 residues. V was clipped by 6 bases and J by 3 bases, with 12 bases between them. Germline V gene lookup returns CDR1 SNHLY and CDR2 FYNNEI. TCR beta cDNA libraries had unique molecular identifiers. With about 0.95 to 10 million T cells as the source, roughly 500,000 cDNA molecules resulted. TCRdb re-analysed the PCR reads in MiXCR, keeping a single row per CDR3 protein. The sample has about 810,000 distinct CDR3 sequences; roughly 50% are singletons. Study-level points and caveats: Versus controls, multiple sclerosis patients showed significantly lower diversity (normalized Chao1). Roughly 5 TRBV segments (TRBV5-6, TRBV5-1 and TRBV20-1 among them) occurred more frequently in patients than in controls. Pronounced co-clustering by F measure was evident among identically batched samples.

The sequenced sample was blood. The chain carries TRBV2 and TRBJ2-7; weak D call: TRBD2 (6 bases). The clonotype was recovered from a girl aged 10 to 17 with multiple sclerosis. In DNA form, the CDR3 reads TGTGCCAGCAGGGACTACGGAGTCTACGAGCAGTACTTC. Amino acid sequence: CASRDYGVYEQYF.